The 29 T cell receptor beta chains reported below all come from one sample, sequenced in a study of shared clonotypes between healthy human individuals (TCRdb year 2020). CD8 naive samples consisted of CD45RO-negative cells that were positively selected for CCR7, yielding a CD45RA+CCR7+ population without TemRA cells. Library preparation used the immunoSEQ multiplex PCR assay. TCRdb's version of the immuneACCESS table is confined to in-frame rearrangements and falls short of the full clone set. An unresolved V gene accounts for under half of the shortfall where checked; the remainder is of unknown origin. The sample table holds 650,000 to 800,000 clones, of which about 90% were seen once. The ten largest clones represent 20% to 25% of the sample. The material sequenced was naive CD8+ T cells sorted from blood. This sample's cell subset or site label indicates: CD45RA+CCR7+. The receptors were sampled from a young man in good health.

Turning to this clone: The same CDR3 can be traced to other DNA sequences in this sample. The chain carries TRBV11-3 and TRBJ2-7; the D gene is possibly TRBD2 (5 bases). The CDR3 is 11 amino acids. V dropped 5 bases and J dropped 5 bases, with 7 bases sitting between them. CDR1 is SGHNT, CDR2 YENEEA, per germline. CDR3 sequence reads: CASSLGDEQYF. The CDR3 nucleotides are TGTGCCAGCAGCCTCGGGGACGAGCAGTACTTC. Full variable domain (rest looked up from reference TRBV11-3 and TRBJ2-7): EAGVVQSPRYKIIEKKQPVAFWCNPISGHNTLYWYLQNLGQGPELLIRYENEEAVDDSQLPKDRFSAERLKGVDSTLKIQPAELGDSAVYLCASSLGDEQYFGPGTRLTVT.

The chain couples TRBV9 to TRBJ1-2; D is unresolved. Germline V gene lookup returns CDR1 SGDLS and CDR2 YYNGEE. The germline V and J ends were trimmed by 9 bases and 6 bases, with 6 bases remaining between them. The CDR3 runs to 9 residues. The CDR3, as DNA: TGTGCCACCGGGGATGGCTACACCTTC. Its protein is CATGDGYTF.

Comments on this clone: Other DNA sequences of this sample code for an identical CDR3. This rearrangement joins TRBV2 to TRBJ1-1; weak D call: TRBD1 (6 bases). The CDR3 has 12 amino acids. The germline V and J ends were trimmed by 6 bases and 3 bases, with 8 bases remaining between them. In germline, CDR1 is SNHLY, CDR2 FYNNEI. The DNA of the CDR3 is TGTGCCAGCAGGGGGGGCTACACTGAAGCTTTCTTT. This sequence encodes CASRGGYTEAFF.

This chain connects TRBV29-1 to TRBJ2-2, with D uncertain. The CDR3 loop spans 12 amino acids. Deletions cut 6 bases from V and 1 base from J, with 6 bases between. Per germline, CDR1 SQVTM and CDR2 ANQGSEA. The CDR3 DNA reads TGCAGCGTCTTTAAGAACACCGGGGAGCTGTTTTTT. This sequence encodes CSVFKNTGELFF.

In its sample, this clone was seen once. V is TRBV21-1 and J is TRBJ2-1; the DNA was not used to check the table's D call, TRBD2. TRBV21-1 is reported as a pseudogene. The CDR3 extends over 14 amino acids. The CDR3 DNA reads as TGTGCCAGCAGTAAAGGGAGCTCCTACAATGAGCAGTTCTTC. Translation gives CASSKGSSYNEQFF.

This clone was observed a single time. The chain combines TRBV5-5 with TRBJ1-1, with D perhaps matching TRBD1 (6 bases). V gave up 3 bases and J gave up 0 bases, with 15 bases separating them. Germline V gene sequence: CDR1 SGHKS, CDR2 YYEKEE (reference sequence). This CDR3 comprises 16 residues. CDR3 sequence (DNA): TGTGCCAGCAGCTCCGGACAGATAACTCTGAACACTGAAGCTTTCTTT. Translated: CASSSGQITLNTEAFF.

This clone was counted between two and nine times. The V gene is TRBV19, the J gene TRBJ1-5; D is unclear. Trimming removed 3 bases at V and 4 bases at J, with 13 bases between. The CDR3 has 15 residues. Germline V gives CDR1 LNHDA, CDR2 SQIVND (reference sequence). CDR3 residues: CASSMGSGKNQPQHF. DNA of the CDR3: TGTGCCAGTAGTATGGGATCGGGGAAAAATCAGCCCCAGCATTTT.

V usage is TRBV14 and J usage is TRBJ2-3; TRBD1 aligns across 10 bases. Germline CDR1 and CDR2: SGHDN and FVKESK. After removal of 4 bases from V and 6 bases from J, the junction contained 13 bases not matched to a gene. The CDR3 has 17 amino acids. CDR3 nucleotides: TGTGCCAGCAGCCGATTCCCTAGACAGGGGGCAGGGGATACGCAGTATTTT. The encoded protein is CASSRFPRQGAGDTQYF.

As regards this clone: Other DNA sequences in this sample translate to the same CDR3. This CDR3 reads CASSLDRGNEQFF. The CDR3 nucleotides are TGCGCCAGCAGCTTGGACAGGGGCAATGAGCAGTTCTTC. V is TRBV5-1 and J is TRBJ2-1, with 7 bases fitting TRBD1. V shed 0 bases, J shed 6 bases, and the junction held 0 bases outside the gene matches. The CDR3 loop spans 13 amino acids. Germline V lookup: CDR1 SGHRS, CDR2 YFSETQ.

The V call is TRBV7-9, the J call TRBJ1-1; D ambiguous. Germline V gene sequence: CDR1 SEHNR, CDR2 FQNEAQ (reference sequence). The ends were cut back, 5 bases at V and 10 bases at J, with 20 bases in the middle. The CDR3 spans 14 residues. The CDR3 coding sequence is TGTGCCAGCAGCCGTTCGCTTGTCGGGATGGGAGCTTTCTTT. Translation gives CASSRSLVGMGAFF.

The CDR3 region is CASSLRGGVPLNEQFF. The CDR3, as DNA: TGTGCCAGCAGTTTAAGGGGGGGGGTCCCCCTCAATGAGCAGTTCTTC. V is TRBV27 and J is TRBJ2-1; tentative D call: TRBD2 (7 bases). The CDR3 covers 16 residues. CDR1 MNHEY and CDR2 SMNVEV come from the germline V gene (reference sequence). Deletions cut 2 bases from V and 6 bases from J, with 17 bases between.

This clone was seen once. The rearrangement joins TRBV28 to TRBJ2-5; D may be TRBD2 (5 bases). Trimming pared 7 bases from V and 4 bases from J, leaving 16 bases between. The CDR3 runs to 14 residues. Germline-derived CDR1 and CDR2 are MDHEN and SYDVKM. CDR3 in amino acids: CASTPREFGETQYF. CDR3 nucleotides: TGTGCCAGCACCCCGAGGGAATTTGGAGAGACCCAGTACTTC.

The chain couples TRBV4-1 to TRBJ2-3, with unresolved D. The V gene lost 0 bases and the J gene lost 0 bases, with 7 bases spanning the gap. Germline-derived CDR1 and CDR2 are MGHRA and YSYEKL. CDR3 size: 15 residues. In nucleotides, the CDR3 is TGCGCCAGCAGCCAAGAGCGGCAGAGCACAGATACGCAGTATTTT. It is translated as CASSQERQSTDTQYF.

The V gene is TRBV6-1, the J gene TRBJ1-2; D unclear. The CDR3 is made up of 15 amino acids. The germline V and J ends were trimmed by 4 bases and 4 bases, with 16 bases remaining between them. Germline V gene data show CDR1 as MNHNS and CDR2 as SASEGT. CDR3 coding DNA: TGTGCCAGCAGTGTAAGGGAGGGCTCGATCTATGGCTACACCTTC. Translation: CASSVREGSIYGYTF.

The rearrangement uses TRBV5-1 and TRBJ2-7; tentatively, D is TRBD2 (6 bases). The CDR3 spans 20 residues. Germline lookup yields CDR1 SGHRS and CDR2 YFSETQ. The V end was cut by 0 bases, the J end by 0 bases, with 25 bases between. CDR3 sequence: CASSLVPQPTFLASSYEQYF. Written as DNA, the CDR3 is TGCGCCAGCAGCTTGGTGCCACAACCCACTTTTCTAGCGAGCTCCTACGAGCAGTACTTC.

The chain couples TRBV29-1 to TRBJ2-1; D is tentatively TRBD1 or TRBD2 (6 bases each). The V gene lost 6 bases and the J gene lost 7 bases, with 22 bases spanning the gap. Germline V CDR1 and CDR2: SQVTM, ANQGSEA. The CDR3 is 15 residues long. CDR3 in amino acids: CSVGGGVVGQNEQFF. DNA of the CDR3: TGCAGCGTCGGAGGGGGAGTTGTGGGTCAAAATGAGCAGTTCTTC.

In its sample, this clone was seen a few times. The chain couples TRBV2 to TRBJ1-1; D uncertain. This CDR3 has 12 residues. The germline CDR1 and CDR2 sequences are SNHLY and FYNNEI. Trimming cost V 4 bases and J 2 bases, with 5 bases left between them. The CDR3 coding sequence is TGTGCCAGCAGTGCCGGAAACACTGAAGCTTTCTTT. Translating it yields CASSAGNTEAFF. The full variable domain, rest sourced from reference TRBV2 and TRBJ1-1, is EPEVTQTPSHQVTQMGQEVILRCVPISNHLYFYWYRQILGQKVEFLVSFYNNEISEKSEIFDDQFSVERPDGSNFTLKIRSTKLEDSAMYFCASSAGNTEAFFGQGTRLTVV.

This chain links TRBV7-9 with TRBJ1-2; D gene uncertain. Trimming removed 5 bases at V and 8 bases at J, with 24 bases between. The CDR3 is 16 residues long. The germline CDR1 and CDR2 sequences are SEHNR and FQNEAQ (reference sequence). The CDR3 region has the DNA TGTGCCAGCAGCCGACCTGGACCCCCCAAGTTCCAGGGCTACACCTTC. Protein: CASSRPGPPKFQGYTF.

The CDR3 DNA follows: TGTGCCAGCAGTCCCCTAAAGTACGAGCAGTACTTC. Encoded protein: CASSPLKYEQYF. This rearrangement joins TRBV28 to TRBJ2-7; D not certain. There are 12 residues in the CDR3. Trimming cost V 5 bases and J 4 bases, with 9 bases left between them. Germline V gene sequence: CDR1 MDHEN, CDR2 SYDVKM.

This clone has just one count. This CDR3 is CASEGMGEKLFF. The CDR3 DNA reads as TGTGCCAGCGAAGGGATGGGGGAAAAACTGTTTTTT. This chain links TRBV28 with TRBJ1-4; unclear D gene. Germline assignment: CDR1 MDHEN and CDR2 SYDVKM. This CDR3 contains 12 residues. Trimming took 8 bases from V and 8 from J, leaving 12 bases between them.

This chain uses TRBV10-3 with TRBJ2-1, with D uncertain. The CDR3 sequence is 13 residues long. V lost 2 bases and J lost 8, with 10 bases in between. CDR1 is ENHRY and CDR2 is SYGVKD in the germline V gene. This CDR3 reads CAISEGILYEQFF. CDR3 nucleotide sequence: TGTGCCATCAGTGAGGGCATATTGTATGAGCAGTTCTTC.

V is TRBV5-6 and J is TRBJ2-7, with D hard to call. Germline CDR1 reads SGHDT; CDR2 reads YYEEEE. The CDR3 spans 15 residues. V dropped 2 bases and J dropped 2 bases, with 14 bases sitting between them. The CDR3 protein is CASSLSPDRAYEQYF. CDR3 bases: TGTGCCAGCAGCTTATCGCCCGATAGGGCCTACGAGCAGTACTTC.

The genes are TRBV28 and TRBJ2-7; 11 positions agree with TRBD1. V dropped 7 bases and J dropped 4; count of bases not matched to a gene: 6. The germline CDR1 and CDR2 sequences are MDHEN and SYDVKM. The CDR3 has 14 residues. As DNA, the CDR3 is TGTGCCAGCAAAGGGACAGGGGGTTCATACGAGCAGTACTTC. Its translation: CASKGTGGSYEQYF.

J is TRBJ2-7 and V is TRBV7-8; 12 positions match TRBD1. The CDR3 runs to 15 residues. Trimming at V came to 1 base and at J to 6 bases, leaving 4 bases not matched to a gene. Germline CDR1 and CDR2: SGHVS and FQNEAQ. The CDR3 DNA reads TGTGCCAGCAGCTTAGTGGGACAGGGGGCCCTCGAGCAGTACTTC. Translated, it gives CASSLVGQGALEQYF.

The V call is TRBV7-7, the J call TRBJ2-3; unclear D gene. This CDR3 has 14 residues. V dropped 3 bases and J dropped 1 base, with 8 bases sitting between them. Germline CDR1 and CDR2: SSHAT and FNYEAQ (reference sequence). CDR3: CASSFSGGTDTQYF. CDR3 DNA sequence: TGTGCCAGCAGCTTTTCCGGCGGCACAGATACGCAGTATTTT.

This chain uses TRBV30 with TRBJ2-6; D gene uncertain. This CDR3 is 14 amino acids long. Germline V gene data show CDR1 as GTSNPN and CDR2 as SVGIG (reference sequence). The V and J ends lost 0 bases and 0 bases respectively, with 3 bases between them. CDR3 region: CAWSVVSGANVLTF. The CDR3 DNA is TGTGCCTGGAGTGTAGTCTCTGGGGCCAACGTCCTGACTTTC.

The V and J genes are TRBV6-5 and TRBJ2-1; 8 nucleotides align to TRBD1. The germline V gene encodes CDR1 MNHEY and CDR2 SVGAGI. CDR3 length: 13 residues. The V gene end was trimmed by 6 bases and the J gene end by 9 bases; junction bases not matched to a gene: 7. The CDR3 DNA is TGTGCCAGCAGCCCTTTACAGGGGGGTGAGCAGTTCTTC. Its translation is CASSPLQGGEQFF.

The CDR3 region has the DNA TGTGCCAGCAGCCTCAAAACAGGGGCCGCTGATGGAAACACCATATATTTT. It specifies CASSLKTGAADGNTIYF. This rearrangement joins TRBV28 to TRBJ1-3; the match to TRBD1 covers 7 bases. The CDR3 contains 17 residues. Per germline, CDR1 MDHEN and CDR2 SYDVKM. The V and J ends lost 6 bases and 3 bases, in that order; junction bases with no gene match: 14.

V gene TRBV11-2 combines with J gene TRBJ2-1, with TRBD2 matching over 10 bases. The CDR3 totals 16 residues. Germline V gene lookup returns CDR1 SGHAT and CDR2 FQNNGV. The V segment lost 5 bases and the J segment 7 bases; nucleotides outside the gene matches: 11. The CDR3 DNA reads as TGTGCCAGCAGCGGTGAGGGTCTAGCGGGAGTAAATGAGCAGTTCTTC. This translates into CASSGEGLAGVNEQFF.